This paragraph reports one T cell receptor beta chain. Its target is not known. This CDR3 comprises 13 residues. Trimming removed 3 bases at V and 9 bases at J, with 9 bases between. Looked up from germline, CDR1 is SGHDN and CDR2 is FVKESK. The data are from a study of blood T cells in healthy people across ages. Study findings and constraints: Diversity of TCR beta per million T cells declined in a roughly linear way with age. It was held that diversity estimates obtained from one million T cells represented underestimates.

A second PCR, run for about 7 to 11 cycles, used a sample-barcoded 5' primer plus a J-beta primer mix. All cDNA molecules were each tagged by a template-switch adaptor with 12 random nucleotides. MiXCR, run by TCRdb on the 5' RACE reads, gives a single entry per CDR3 protein. The data show under 2 million distinct CDR3 sequences, with roughly 32% seen just once and over 9% held by the top ten. This chain uses TRBV14 with TRBJ1-6; possibly TRBD1 for D (6 bases). This TCR came from a woman in her thirties in good health. The sample taken for sequencing was blood. The CDR3 DNA reads TGTGCCAGCAGCCACAGGGGACCTTCACCCCTCCACTTT. Its protein product is CASSHRGPSPLHF. The full variable domain, with the rest looked up from reference TRBV14 and TRBJ1-6, is EAGVTQFPSHSVIEKGQTVTLRCDPISGHDNLYWYRRVMGKEIKFLLHFVKESKQDESGMPNNRFLAERTGGTYSTLKVQPAELEDSGVYFCASSHRGPSPLHFGNGTRLTVT.